These 15 T cell receptor beta chains share one sample of origin, sequenced in a study of blood T cells in healthy people across ages. Combining a sample-barcoded 5' primer with a J-beta primer mix, a second PCR ran for roughly 7 to 11 cycles. TCRdb redid the calling of the 5' RACE reads with MiXCR, one entry per CDR3 protein. There are roughly 800,000 distinct CDR3 sequences in the sample; about 62% occur only once, and approximately 21% lies in the top ten. Sequencing was performed on blood. These receptors were obtained from a man aged 25-45 years in good health.

This clonotype was detected a few times. A much larger clone differs from this one at a single base, so this may be a read error. The chain couples TRBV12-3 or TRBV12-4 to TRBJ2-1; D possibly corresponds to TRBD2 (5 bases). This CDR3 is built from 13 residues. Between the trimmed V and J ends, which lost 5 bases and 5 bases, there was a span of 10 bases. The CDR3 region has the DNA TGTGCCAGCAGTGTAGGACTGAACAATGAGCAGTTCTTC. Protein: CASSVGLNNEQFF.

The chain links TRBV6-1 to TRBJ2-5, with unresolved D. The V end lost 1 base, the J end lost 6 bases, and 15 bases lay between the germline ends. The CDR3 totals 15 residues. The germline CDR1 and CDR2 sequences are MNHNS and SASEGT. The CDR3, as DNA: TGTGCCAGCAGTGAAGGGGTGCTGGGCCCCAAGACCCAGTACTTC. Amino acid sequence: CASSEGVLGPKTQYF.

The rearrangement links TRBV29-1 to TRBJ1-2; TRBD1 matches at 8 bases. V gave up 1 base and J gave up 1 base; unmatched junction bases: 14. The length of the CDR3 is 18 residues. CDR1 is SQVTM, CDR2 ANQGSEA, per germline. The CDR3 nucleotides read TGCAGCGTTGAAGGCTCCGACAGGGGCCCCAATCTTAACTATGGCTACACCTTC. Translation: CSVEGSDRGPNLNYGYTF.

The V and J genes are TRBV29-1 and TRBJ2-7, with D tentatively TRBD1 or TRBD2 (5 bases each). The CDR3 is 12 residues long. CDR1 is SQVTM and CDR2 is ANQGSEA in the germline V gene. V lost 6 bases and J lost 2, with 11 bases in between. CDR3 nucleotides: TGCAGCGTGGAACGGGGACCCTACGAGCAGTACTTC. Translation: CSVERGPYEQYF.

The V gene is TRBV28, the J gene TRBJ2-3, with D unclear. The CDR3 has 17 amino acids. Germline V gives CDR1 MDHEN, CDR2 SYDVKM. V dropped 2 bases and J dropped 3 bases, with 18 bases sitting between them. The chain's CDR3 is CASSLPKQSIGTDTQYF. The CDR3 bases are TGTGCCAGCAGTTTACCCAAACAGAGTATAGGAACAGATACGCAGTATTTT. Complete variable domain (other parts from reference TRBV28 and TRBJ2-3): DVKVTQSSRYLVKRTGEKVFLECVQDMDHENMFWYRQDPGLGLRLIYFSYDVKMKEKGDIPEGYSVSREKKERFSLILESASTNQTSMYLCASSLPKQSIGTDTQYFGPGTRLTVL.

The rearrangement links TRBV3-1 to TRBJ1-2; the D gene is possibly TRBD1 (5 bases). The CDR3 has 13 residues. V gave up 2 bases and J gave up 8 bases, with 12 bases separating them. Germline V gives CDR1 LGHDT, CDR2 YNNKEL (reference sequence). CDR3 DNA sequence: TGTGCCAGCAGCCAAACCAGGGAGGACGGCTACACCTTC. Its protein product is CASSQTREDGYTF.

The rearrangement uses TRBV18 and TRBJ2-5; 7 nucleotides align to TRBD1. The junction had 8 bases not matched to a gene; V was cut back by 2 bases and J by 5 bases. The CDR3 covers 15 residues. Germline-derived CDR1 and CDR2 are KGHSH and LQKENI. The CDR3: CASSPNRGELETQYF. In DNA form, the CDR3 reads TGTGCCAGCTCACCAAACAGGGGAGAATTGGAGACCCAGTACTTC.

This clonotype has just a few counts. The rearrangement uses TRBV15 and TRBJ2-5, with D perhaps matching TRBD2 (5 bases). With 4 bases removed from V and 4 bases from J, the gap between germline ends came to 10 bases. Per the germline V gene, CDR1 is LNHNV and CDR2 is YYDKDF (reference sequence). This CDR3 is 13 amino acids long. DNA for the CDR3: TGTGCCACCAGCACGGGGAGTTCAGAGACCCAGTACTTC. Translation: CATSTGSSETQYF. Variable domain in full (rest from reference TRBV15 and TRBJ2-5): DAMVIQNPRYQVTQFGKPVTLSCSQTLNHNVMYWYQQKSSQAPKLLFHYYDKDFNNEADTPDNFQSRRPNTSFCFLDIRSPGLGDTAMYLCATSTGSSETQYFGPGTRLLVL.

The chain has TRBV29-1 and TRBJ2-1; a possible D gene is TRBD2 (6 bases). The CDR3 spans 13 residues. Germline CDR1 is SQVTM and CDR2 is ANQGSEA. V was clipped by 0 bases and J by 5 bases, with 8 bases between them. This CDR3 is CSVEEIADNEQFF. CDR3 DNA sequence: TGCAGCGTTGAAGAAATAGCGGACAATGAGCAGTTCTTC.

The V gene is TRBV9, the J gene TRBJ2-3; D is perhaps TRBD2 (5 bases). CDR3 length equals 16 residues. Trimming left V 4 bases short and J 4 bases short, with 19 bases between. Germline CDR1 and CDR2: SGDLS and YYNGEE. This chain's CDR3 is CASSRRGDSASDTQYF. CDR3 DNA sequence: TGTGCCAGCAGCCGCCGGGGAGATAGCGCTTCAGATACGCAGTATTTT.

In this sample, this clonotype turned up a few times. The chain employs TRBV4-3 and TRBJ1-2; the D gene is possibly TRBD1 (5 bases). This CDR3 spans 16 amino acids. Germline CDR1 and CDR2: LGHNA and YSLEER. The V end was cut by 0 bases, the J end by 6 bases, with 17 bases between. The CDR3 reads CASSQDVGQGRNGYTF. The CDR3 DNA reads TGCGCCAGCAGCCAAGATGTAGGGCAGGGTCGAAATGGCTACACCTTC.

The chain carries TRBV6-5 and TRBJ2-7; unclear D gene. CDR1 is MNHEY, CDR2 SVGAGI, per germline. V shed 0 bases and J shed 3 bases, with 6 bases lying between them. The CDR3 length is 13 residues. The CDR3 spells CASSYSLDYEQYF. CDR3 coding DNA: TGTGCCAGCAGTTACTCGTTGGACTACGAGCAGTACTTC.

This clonotype has a handful of counts. This sequence joins TRBV29-1 and TRBJ2-1, with unresolved D. This CDR3 comprises 13 residues. The germline V and J ends were trimmed by 4 bases and 6 bases, with 13 bases remaining between them. Germline CDR1 SQVTM, CDR2 ANQGSEA. Here the CDR3 DNA reads TGCAGCGTTGTCTTACAAGGCCCCAATGAGCAGTTCTTC. Translation: CSVVLQGPNEQFF.

This chain links TRBV6-1 with TRBJ2-3; 12 nucleotides align to TRBD2. V trimming: 9 bases; J trimming: 4 bases; junction bases outside the gene matches: 14. Germline V gene data show CDR1 as MNHNS and CDR2 as SASEGT. This CDR3 spans 17 amino acids. The CDR3 DNA reads as TGTGCCAGTCTAAGACTAGCGGGAGTCAGTACCCCAGATACGCAGTATTTT. Translation gives CASLRLAGVSTPDTQYF.

This chain uses TRBV6-4 with TRBJ1-2; D gene uncertain. V lost 6 bases and J lost 8, with 16 bases in between. The CDR3 has 13 residues. CDR1 is MRHNA and CDR2 is SNTAGT in the germline V gene. The CDR3 is CASREDRFGGYTF. Written as DNA, the CDR3 is TGTGCCAGCAGGGAAGACCGATTTGGAGGCTACACCTTC.